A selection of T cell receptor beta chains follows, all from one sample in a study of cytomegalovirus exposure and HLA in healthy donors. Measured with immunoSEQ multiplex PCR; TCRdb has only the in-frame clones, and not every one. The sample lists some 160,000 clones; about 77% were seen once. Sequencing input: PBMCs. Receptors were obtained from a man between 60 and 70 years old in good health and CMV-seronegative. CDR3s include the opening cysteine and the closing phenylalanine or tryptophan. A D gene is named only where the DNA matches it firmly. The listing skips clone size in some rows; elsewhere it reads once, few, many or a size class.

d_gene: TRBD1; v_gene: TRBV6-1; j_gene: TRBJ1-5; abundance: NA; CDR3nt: TGTGCCAGCAGAACAGGGGACCAGCCCCAGCATTTT; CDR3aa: CASRTGDQPQHF
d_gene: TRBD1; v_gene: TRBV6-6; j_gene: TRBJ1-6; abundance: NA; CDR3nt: TGTGCCAGCCTACAGGGGGCCTATAATTCACCCCTCCACTTT; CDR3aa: CASLQGAYNSPLHF
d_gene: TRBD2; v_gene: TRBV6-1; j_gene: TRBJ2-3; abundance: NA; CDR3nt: TGTGCCAGCAGGGGGGAGCGGGGGGCAGATACGCAGTATTTT; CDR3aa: CASRGERGADTQYF
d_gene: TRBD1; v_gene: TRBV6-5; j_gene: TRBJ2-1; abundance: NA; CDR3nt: TGTGCCAGCAGTTACTCAGGGCAGGGGGCCGGCAATGAGCAGTTCTTC; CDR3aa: CASSYSGQGAGNEQFF
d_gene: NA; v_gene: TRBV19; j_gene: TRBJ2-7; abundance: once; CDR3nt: TGTGCCAGTAGTATAACGCGGGAAACCTACGAGCAGTACTTC; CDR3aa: CASSITRETYEQYF
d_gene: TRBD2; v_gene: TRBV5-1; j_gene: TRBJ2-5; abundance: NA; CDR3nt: TGCGCCAGCAGCTCCGGGACTAGCGGGGGAGAGACCCAGTACTTC; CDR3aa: CASSSGTSGGETQYF
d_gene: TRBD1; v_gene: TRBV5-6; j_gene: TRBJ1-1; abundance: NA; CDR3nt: TGTGCCAGCAGCTTCCCTCGGGACAGGGGGGCTGGATCGACTGAAGCTTTCTTT; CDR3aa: CASSFPRDRGAGSTEAFF
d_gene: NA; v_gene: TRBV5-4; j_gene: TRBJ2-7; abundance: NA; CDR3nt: TGTGCCAGCAGCTTTGCAGGGGCAGACTACGAGCAGTACTTC; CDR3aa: CASSFAGADYEQYF
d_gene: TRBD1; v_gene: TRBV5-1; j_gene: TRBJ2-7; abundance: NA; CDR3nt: TGCGCCAGCGGTGCCGGGACAGGGCCCTACGAGCAGTACTTC; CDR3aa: CASGAGTGPYEQYF
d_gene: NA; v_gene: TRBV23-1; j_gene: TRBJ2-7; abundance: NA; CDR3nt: TGCGCCAGCAGTCAAGGTGCAGGGCCCGGAGAGCAGTACTTC; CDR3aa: CASSQGAGPGEQYF
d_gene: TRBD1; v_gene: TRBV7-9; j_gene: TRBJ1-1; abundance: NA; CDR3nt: TGTGCCAGCAGCCCTCTTCTCGGGACAGCTAATGAAGCTTTCTTT; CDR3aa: CASSPLLGTANEAFF
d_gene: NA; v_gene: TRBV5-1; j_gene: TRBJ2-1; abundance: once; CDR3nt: TGCGCCAGCAGCTTGGCAGGGAATGTGGGCTACAATGAGCAGTTCTTC; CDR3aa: CASSLAGNVGYNEQFF
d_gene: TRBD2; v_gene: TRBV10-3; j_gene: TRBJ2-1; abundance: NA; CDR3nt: TGTGCCATCAGGGGGGCTAGCGGGGGGAACAATGAGCAGTTCTTC; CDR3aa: CAIRGASGGNNEQFF
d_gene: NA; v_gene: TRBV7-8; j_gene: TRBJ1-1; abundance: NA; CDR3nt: TGTGCCAGCAGCTTAGGACAGAACACTGAAGCTTTCTTT; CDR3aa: CASSLGQNTEAFF
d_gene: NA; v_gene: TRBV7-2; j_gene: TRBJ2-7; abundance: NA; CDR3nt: TGTGCCAGCAGCTTAGCGGCGGTCTACGAGCAGTACTTC; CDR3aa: CASSLAAVYEQYF
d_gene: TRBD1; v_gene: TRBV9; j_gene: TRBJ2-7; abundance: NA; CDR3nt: TGTGCCAGCAGCGTAGCGACCGGGACAGGCTACGAGCAGTACTTC; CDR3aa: CASSVATGTGYEQYF
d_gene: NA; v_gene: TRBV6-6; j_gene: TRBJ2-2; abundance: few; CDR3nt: TGTGCCAGCAGGGGCAAAGAAACAGGGCCAGCCGGGGAGCTGTTTTTT; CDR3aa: CASRGKETGPAGELFF
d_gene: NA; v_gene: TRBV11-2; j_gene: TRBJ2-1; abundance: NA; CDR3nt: TGTGCCAGCAGCCCAGCCGTGTTATCACAGGGTCGGTTCAATGAGCAGTTCTTC; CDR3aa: CASSPAVLSQGRFNEQFF
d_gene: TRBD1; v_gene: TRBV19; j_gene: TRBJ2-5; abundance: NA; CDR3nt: TGTGCCAGTAGCACAGGGGGCTTAGAGACCCAGTACTTC; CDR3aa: CASSTGGLETQYF
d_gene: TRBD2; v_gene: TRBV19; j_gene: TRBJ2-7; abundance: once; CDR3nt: TGTGCCAGTAGTCCCGGGACTAGCGGGAGGGACGAGCAGTACTTC; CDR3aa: CASSPGTSGRDEQYF
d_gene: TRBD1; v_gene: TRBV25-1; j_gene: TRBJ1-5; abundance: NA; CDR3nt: TGTGCCAGCAGGGGGGGACAGGGGAGCAATCAGCCCCAGCATTTT; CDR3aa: CASRGGQGSNQPQHF
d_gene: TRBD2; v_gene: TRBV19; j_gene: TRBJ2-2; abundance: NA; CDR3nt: TGTGCCAGTAGTAGGACTAGCGGGGACACCGGGGAGCTGTTTTTT; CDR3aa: CASSRTSGDTGELFF
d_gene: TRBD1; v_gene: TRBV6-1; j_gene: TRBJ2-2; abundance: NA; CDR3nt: TGTGCCAGCAGTGGGACAGGGGGCATCGGGGAGCTGTTTTTT; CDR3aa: CASSGTGGIGELFF
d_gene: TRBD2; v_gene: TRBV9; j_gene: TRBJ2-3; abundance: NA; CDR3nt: TGTGCCAGCAGCTCGGCGGGGGGACTCACAGATACGCAGTATTTT; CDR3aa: CASSSAGGLTDTQYF
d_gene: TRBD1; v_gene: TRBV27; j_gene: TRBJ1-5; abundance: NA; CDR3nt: TGTGCCAGCAGTCCGAAGACAGGGGGTCGGCCCCAGCATTTT; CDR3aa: CASSPKTGGRPQHF
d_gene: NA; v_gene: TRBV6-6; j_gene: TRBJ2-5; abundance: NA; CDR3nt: TGTGCCAGCAGGAGAGGGCCACAAGAGACCCAGTACTTC; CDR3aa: CASRRGPQETQYF
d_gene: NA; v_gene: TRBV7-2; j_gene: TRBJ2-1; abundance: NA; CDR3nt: TGTGCCAGCAGCTTAAGTTACAGTCGTCTCAGCTACAATGAGCAGTTCTTC; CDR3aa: CASSLSYSRLSYNEQFF
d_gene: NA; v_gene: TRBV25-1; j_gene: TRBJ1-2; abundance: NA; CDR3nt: TGTGCCAGCAATGCAGGGAACTATGGCTACCCCTTC; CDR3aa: CASNAGNYGYPF
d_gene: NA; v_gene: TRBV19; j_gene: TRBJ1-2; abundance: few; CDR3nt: TGTGCCAGTAGTATCCGACAGCGCCCTAACTATGGCTACACCTTC; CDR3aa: CASSIRQRPNYGYTF
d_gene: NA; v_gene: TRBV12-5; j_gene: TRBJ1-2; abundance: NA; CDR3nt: TGTGCTAGTGGTTTGGCAATGGGAGCCCCCTATGGCTACACCTTC; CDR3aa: CASGLAMGAPYGYTF
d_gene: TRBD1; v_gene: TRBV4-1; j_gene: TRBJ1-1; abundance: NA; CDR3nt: TGCGCCAGCAGCCAATTTGCAGGGGGAAGAACTGAAGCTTTCTTT; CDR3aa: CASSQFAGGRTEAFF
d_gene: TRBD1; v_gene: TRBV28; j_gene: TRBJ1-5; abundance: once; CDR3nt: TGTGCCAGTACAGGGGTGGGTCAGCCCCAGCATTTT; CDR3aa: CASTGVGQPQHF
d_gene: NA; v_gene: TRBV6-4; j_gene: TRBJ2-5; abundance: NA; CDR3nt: TGTGCCAGCAGTGTTCCCCTAGGGACCCAGTACTTC; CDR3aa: CASSVPLGTQYF
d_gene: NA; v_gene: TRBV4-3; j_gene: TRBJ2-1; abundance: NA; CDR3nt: TGCGCCAGCAGCCAATCTCTCGGGAATGAGCAGTTCTTC; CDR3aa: CASSQSLGNEQFF
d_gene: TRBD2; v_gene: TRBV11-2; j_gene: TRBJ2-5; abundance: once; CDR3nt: TGTGCCAGCAGCGTCGGGACTAGCGGGAGCGCGGCCCAGTACTTC; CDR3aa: CASSVGTSGSAAQYF
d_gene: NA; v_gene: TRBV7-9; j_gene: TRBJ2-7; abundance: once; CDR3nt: TGTGCCAGCAGCCCACTGGGGCTCCTTCACTACGAGCAGTACTTC; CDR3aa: CASSPLGLLHYEQYF
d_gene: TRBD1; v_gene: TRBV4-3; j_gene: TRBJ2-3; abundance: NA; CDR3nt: TGCGCCAGCAGCCAACAGTTACAGGGGGCATTCACAGATACGCAGTATTTT; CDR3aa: CASSQQLQGAFTDTQYF
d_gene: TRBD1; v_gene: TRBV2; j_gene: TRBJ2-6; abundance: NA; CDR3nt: TGTGCCAGCAGAACCGGGACAGGGACCTCTGGGGCCAACGTCCTGACTTTC; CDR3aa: CASRTGTGTSGANVLTF
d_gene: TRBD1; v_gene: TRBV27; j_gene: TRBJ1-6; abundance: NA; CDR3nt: TGTGCCAGCAGTACAGGGGAGTACTCACCCCTCCACTTT; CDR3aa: CASSTGEYSPLHF
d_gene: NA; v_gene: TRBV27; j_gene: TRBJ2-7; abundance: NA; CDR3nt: TGTGCCAGCAGTCGAAGGGGCGGGGAAGTCTACGAGCAGTACTTC; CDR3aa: CASSRRGGEVYEQYF
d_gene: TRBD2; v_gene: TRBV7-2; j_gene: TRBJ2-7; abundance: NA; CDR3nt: TGTGCCAGCAGCTTAGCGGTGGGAGGGGCGGGTCGCTCCTACGAGCAGTACTTC; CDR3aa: CASSLAVGGAGRSYEQYF
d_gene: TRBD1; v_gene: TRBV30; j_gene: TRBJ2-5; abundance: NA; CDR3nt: TGTGCCTGGAGCCGGACAGGGCAAGAGACCCAGTACTTC; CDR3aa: CAWSRTGQETQYF
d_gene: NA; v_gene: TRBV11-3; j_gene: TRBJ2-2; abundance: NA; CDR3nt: TGTGCCAGCAGCTTAACGCGGACCGGGGAGCTGTTTTTT; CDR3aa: CASSLTRTGELFF
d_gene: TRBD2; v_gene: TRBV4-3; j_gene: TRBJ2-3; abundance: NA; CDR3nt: TGCGCCAGCAGCCAAAAGCTCCTAGGCCTAGCGGGAGTAGATACGCAGTATTTT; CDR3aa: CASSQKLLGLAGVDTQYF
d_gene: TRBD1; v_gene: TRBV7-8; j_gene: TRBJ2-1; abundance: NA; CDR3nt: TGTGCCAGCAGCTTAGGAGGGGCCAGGGGGTCCTACAATGAGCAGTTCTTC; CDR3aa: CASSLGGARGSYNEQFF
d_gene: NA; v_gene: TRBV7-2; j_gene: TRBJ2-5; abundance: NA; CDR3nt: TGTGCCAGCAGGAAGGACTTTAAAGAGACCCAGTACTTC; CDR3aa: CASRKDFKETQYF